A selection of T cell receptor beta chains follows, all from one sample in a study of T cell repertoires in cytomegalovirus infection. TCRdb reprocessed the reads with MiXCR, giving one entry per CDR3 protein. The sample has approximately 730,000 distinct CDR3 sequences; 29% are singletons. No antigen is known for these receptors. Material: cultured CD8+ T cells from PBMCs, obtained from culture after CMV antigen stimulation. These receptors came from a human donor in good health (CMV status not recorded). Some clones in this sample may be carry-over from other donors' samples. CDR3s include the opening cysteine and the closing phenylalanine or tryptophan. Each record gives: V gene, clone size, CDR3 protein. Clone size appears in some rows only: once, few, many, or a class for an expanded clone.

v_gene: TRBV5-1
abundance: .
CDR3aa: CASSLVTGDNEQFF

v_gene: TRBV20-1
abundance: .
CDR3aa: CSARDREFLETQYF

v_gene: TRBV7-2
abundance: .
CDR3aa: CASSGYGGDPGSIYEQFF

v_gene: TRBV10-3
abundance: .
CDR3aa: CAITPGSGGPTDMQYF

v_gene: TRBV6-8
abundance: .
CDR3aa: CASSQDLAHITDTQYF

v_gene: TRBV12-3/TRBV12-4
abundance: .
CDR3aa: CASSAPGTSYGYTF

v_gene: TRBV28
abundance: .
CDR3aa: CASSLNGGSTDTQYF

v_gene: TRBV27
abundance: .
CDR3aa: CASSSSSSNTEAFF

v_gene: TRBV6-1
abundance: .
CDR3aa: CASRAGTGGNTEAFF

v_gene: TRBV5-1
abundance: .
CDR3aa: CASSLVAGLNTGELFF

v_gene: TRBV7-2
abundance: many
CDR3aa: CASSLSWNTEAFF

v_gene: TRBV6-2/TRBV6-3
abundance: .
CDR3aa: CASSYSTSGLLSTDTQYF

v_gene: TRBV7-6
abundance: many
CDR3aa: CASSSPVNTEAFF

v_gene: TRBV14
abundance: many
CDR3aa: CASSQDYGRQERSVGYQTQYF

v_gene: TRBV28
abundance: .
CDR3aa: CASSSTTGSSPLHF

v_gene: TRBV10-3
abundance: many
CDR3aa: CAISSAEGYNYGYTF

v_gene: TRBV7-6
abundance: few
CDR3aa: CASSVIVAGIRSRETQYF

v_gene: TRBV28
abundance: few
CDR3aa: CATSGQGGRQPQHF

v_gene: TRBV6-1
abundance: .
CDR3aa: CASSEQDRGHSEAFF

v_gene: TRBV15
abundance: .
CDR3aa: CATSNRAGNRRETQYF

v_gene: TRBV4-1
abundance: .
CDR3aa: CASSQEGLSGANVLTF

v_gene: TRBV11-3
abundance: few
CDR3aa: CASSLEGSGGAGTDTQYF

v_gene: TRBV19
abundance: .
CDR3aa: CASSNRGPYNEQFF

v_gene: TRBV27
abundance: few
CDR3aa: CASRRRDDGYEQYF

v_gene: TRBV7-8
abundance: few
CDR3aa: CASSLAVAATGRYEQYF

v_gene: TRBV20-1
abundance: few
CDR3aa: CSARDRWGWTDTQYF

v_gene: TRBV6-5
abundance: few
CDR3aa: CASSYETIAGSLGDTDTQYF

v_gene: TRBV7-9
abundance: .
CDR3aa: CASSSTSGEAYNEQFF

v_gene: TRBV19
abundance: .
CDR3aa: CASSIAFQGAPQPQHF

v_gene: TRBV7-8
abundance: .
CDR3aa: CASSFTGWEPYEQYF

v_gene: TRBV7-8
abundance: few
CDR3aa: CASSLFVSTEKLFF

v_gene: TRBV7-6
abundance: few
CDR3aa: CASSSHPVGAFF

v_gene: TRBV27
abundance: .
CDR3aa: CASSLAARGNQPQHF

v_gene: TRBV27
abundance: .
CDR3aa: CASSPQDRIAKNIQYF

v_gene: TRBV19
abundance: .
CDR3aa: CASSIVSYSNQPQHF

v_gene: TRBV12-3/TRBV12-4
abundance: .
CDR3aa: CASKQGWGNSPLHF

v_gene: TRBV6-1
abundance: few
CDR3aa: CASSETGGVSNSPLHF

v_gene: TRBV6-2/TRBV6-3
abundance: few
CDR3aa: CASSVRGGYNSPLHF

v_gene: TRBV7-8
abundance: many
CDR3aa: CASSTDLNTEAFF

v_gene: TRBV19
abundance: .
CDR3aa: CASIGQDGLEQYF

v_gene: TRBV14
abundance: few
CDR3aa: CASSQRRRLDGELFF

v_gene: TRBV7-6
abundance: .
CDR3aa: CASSYRQGRNTEAFF

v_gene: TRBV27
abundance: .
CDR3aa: CASSFRPNYGYTF

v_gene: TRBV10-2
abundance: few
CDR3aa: CASSEKGLPQETQYF

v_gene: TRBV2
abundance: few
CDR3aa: CASRAGQGGNNEQFF

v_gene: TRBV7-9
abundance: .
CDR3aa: CASSSLDGGPQHF